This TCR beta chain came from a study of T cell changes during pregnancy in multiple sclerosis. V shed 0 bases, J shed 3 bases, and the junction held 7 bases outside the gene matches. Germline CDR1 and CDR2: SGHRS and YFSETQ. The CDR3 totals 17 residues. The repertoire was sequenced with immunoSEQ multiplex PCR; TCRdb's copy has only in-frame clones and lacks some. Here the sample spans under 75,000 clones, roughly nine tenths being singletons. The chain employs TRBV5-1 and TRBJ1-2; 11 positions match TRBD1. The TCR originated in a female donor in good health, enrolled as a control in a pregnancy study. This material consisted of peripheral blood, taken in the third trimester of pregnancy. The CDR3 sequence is CASSLEGTGGSYYGYTF. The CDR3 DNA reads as TGCGCCAGCAGCTTGGAAGGGACAGGGGGTTCCTACTATGGCTACACCTTC.